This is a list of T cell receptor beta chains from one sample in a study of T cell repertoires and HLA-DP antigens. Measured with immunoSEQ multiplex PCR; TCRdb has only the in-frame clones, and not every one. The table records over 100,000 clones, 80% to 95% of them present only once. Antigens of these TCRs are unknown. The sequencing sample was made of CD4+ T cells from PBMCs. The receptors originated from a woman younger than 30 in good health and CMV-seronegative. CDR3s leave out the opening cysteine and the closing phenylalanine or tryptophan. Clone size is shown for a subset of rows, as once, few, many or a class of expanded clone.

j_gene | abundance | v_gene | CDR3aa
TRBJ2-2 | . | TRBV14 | ASSQDSGRATGELF
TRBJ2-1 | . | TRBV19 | ASRGTSGKGGEQF
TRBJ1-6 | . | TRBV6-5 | ASSRYGTGGSPLH
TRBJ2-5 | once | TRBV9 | ASSVAGQGSGETQY
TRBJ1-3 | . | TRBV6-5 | ASSYGLRHRNTIY
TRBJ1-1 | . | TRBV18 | ASSPREGLNTEAF
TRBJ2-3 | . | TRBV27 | ASSLRMLGTDTQY
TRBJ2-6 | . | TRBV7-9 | ASSALYSGANVLT
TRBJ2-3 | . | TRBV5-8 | ASSSPGGPPLDTQY
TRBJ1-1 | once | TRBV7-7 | ASSPEENTEAF
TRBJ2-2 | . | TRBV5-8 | ASSLRQELRTGELF
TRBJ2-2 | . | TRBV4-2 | ASSPRVRNTGELF
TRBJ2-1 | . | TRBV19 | ASSVDRLNNEQF
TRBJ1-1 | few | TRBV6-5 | ASSPRTGGEAF
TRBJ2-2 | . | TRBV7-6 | ASSPGVSGELF
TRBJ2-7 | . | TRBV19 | ASSSPDRSSYEQY
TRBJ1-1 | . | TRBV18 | ASSPIRSTEAF
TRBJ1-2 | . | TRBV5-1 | ASSPNPGGSTGYT
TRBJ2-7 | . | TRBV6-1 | ASSEGGGGWYEQY
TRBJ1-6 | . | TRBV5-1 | ASSLTGKGNSYNSPLH
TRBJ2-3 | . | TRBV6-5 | ASSYSGLEGIDTQY
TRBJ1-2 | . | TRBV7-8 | ASSSGRYPRGYT
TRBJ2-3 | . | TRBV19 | ASSPRATISTDTQY
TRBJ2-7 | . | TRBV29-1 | SVEVGRAGEQY
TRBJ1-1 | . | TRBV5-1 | ASSLSMMGEAF
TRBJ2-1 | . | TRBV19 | ASRGLAGEFSYNEQF
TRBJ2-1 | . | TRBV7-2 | ASSLAGGEQF
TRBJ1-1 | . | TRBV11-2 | ASSSPAKQAF
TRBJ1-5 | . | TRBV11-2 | ASSLDPGQGGSNQPQH